This TCR beta chain was sequenced for a study of blood T cell repertoires in COVID-19. Trimming removed 5 bases at V and 2 bases at J, with 15 bases between. Per the germline V gene, CDR1 is KGHSH and CDR2 is LQKENI. The CDR3 covers 15 residues. Assay: immunoSEQ multiplex PCR; the TCRdb copy retains only in-frame clones and omits some. The sample lists around 100,000 clones, approximately 80% occurring once. The sequenced sample was peripheral blood. The V and J genes are TRBV18 and TRBJ2-5, with D possibly being TRBD1 (6 bases). This clonotype originated in a human donor in a cohort sampled during active COVID-19. CDR3 bases: TGTGCCAGCTCAGCACAATACAGGGCTCAAGAGACCCAGTACTTC. Translating it yields CASSAQYRAQETQYF. Together with reference TRBV18 and TRBJ2-5, the CDR3 gives the full variable domain: NAGVMQNPRHLVRRRGQEARLRCSPMKGHSHVYWYRQLPEEGLKFMVYLQKENIIDESGMPKERFSAEFPKEGPSILRIQQVVRGDSAAYFCASSAQYRAQETQYFGPGTRLLVL.